Below are 20 T cell receptor beta chains sequenced from a single sample in a study of T cells in Graves' hyperthyroidism and ophthalmopathy. RNA transcripts yielded amplified TCR beta CDR3 regions. A set of HTBI primers served as the primers for a first-round RT-PCR of the TCR CDR3. TCRdb processed the multiplex PCR reads anew with MiXCR; each CDR3 protein has one entry. The sample records some 550,000 distinct CDR3 sequences, approximately 15% being singletons. Source material: blood. The receptor source for this set is a middle-aged woman with Graves' ophthalmopathy.

A remark on this clonotype: At one end, the junction sequence differs from germline, possibly due to a read error. The rearrangement uses TRBV6-2 or TRBV6-3 and TRBJ2-2; D is perhaps TRBD2 (5 bases). The CDR3 loop spans 13 amino acids. Germline CDR1 and CDR2: MNHEY and SVGEGT. The CDR3 protein is CASRLDDTGELLF. The CDR3 DNA sequence: TGTGCCAGCAGGTTGGATGACACCGGGGAGCTGCTTTTT.

The chain combines TRBV6-7 with TRBJ2-7, with TRBD1 matching over 9 bases. TRBV6-7 is identified as an open reading frame with a role that is uncertain. The CDR3 length is 18 residues. Germline trimming cut 6 bases from V and 1 base from J; bases unmatched to any gene: 16. CDR3 sequence: CASSRYRYPGTGSYEQYF. In DNA, the CDR3 is TGTGCCAGCAGCCGTTACCGGTACCCCGGGACAGGGTCCTACGAGCAGTACTTC.

Only a few counts were recorded for this clonotype. The V call is TRBV6-1, the J call TRBJ2-1, with 8 bases identical to TRBD2. This CDR3 is 12 amino acids long. Germline V gene lookup returns CDR1 MNHNS and CDR2 SASEGT. The V segment lost 6 bases and the J segment 9 bases; nucleotides outside the gene matches: 4. CDR3 in amino acids: CASRTSDGEQFF. As DNA, the CDR3 is TGTGCCAGCAGGACTAGCGACGGTGAGCAGTTCTTC.

This clonotype was picked up many times. The chain couples TRBV11-2 to TRBJ2-5; no reliable D call. Trimming removed 3 bases from V and 4 bases from J, with 18 bases in between. The CDR3 covers 16 residues. Per germline, CDR1 SGHAT and CDR2 FQNNGV. The CDR3 sequence is CASSFTSSVIRETQYF. The CDR3 DNA reads TGTGCCAGCAGCTTTACCTCCTCAGTGATCCGAGAGACCCAGTACTTC.

The CDR3 DNA follows: TGTGCCAGCAGTTTTACCGGGGCCAACGTCCTGACTTTC. As protein: CASSFTGANVLTF. The chain couples TRBV27 to TRBJ2-6; D gene uncertain. Trimming cost V 3 bases and J 4 bases, with 4 bases left between them. This CDR3 spans 13 amino acids. CDR1 is MNHEY and CDR2 is SMNVEV in the germline V gene (reference sequence).

This clonotype appeared many times. The V and J genes are TRBV2 and TRBJ2-5; TRBD1 aligns across 7 bases. Germline V lookup: CDR1 SNHLY, CDR2 FYNNEI. Trimming cost V 4 bases and J 5 bases; bases outside gene matches: 7. This CDR3 contains 14 residues. The CDR3 here is CASSGHRGRETQYF. CDR3 sequence (DNA): TGTGCCAGCAGTGGTCACAGGGGACGGGAGACCCAGTACTTC. The full variable domain, its missing parts supplied by reference TRBV2 and TRBJ2-5, is EPEVTQTPSHQVTQMGQEVILRCVPISNHLYFYWYRQILGQKVEFLVSFYNNEISEKSEIFDDQFSVERPDGSNFTLKIRSTKLEDSAMYFCASSGHRGRETQYFGPGTRLLVL.

Many counts were recorded for this clonotype. J is TRBJ1-5 and V is TRBV30; D may be TRBD1 (6 bases). Per germline, CDR1 GTSNPN and CDR2 SVGIG (reference sequence). Between the trimmed V and J ends, which lost 0 bases and 5 bases, there was a span of 11 bases. This CDR3 is 14 amino acids long. DNA of the CDR3: TGTGCCTGGAGTGTAGGGGGGTTGGATCAGCCCCAGCATTTT. This codes for CAWSVGGLDQPQHF. Using reference TRBV30 and TRBJ1-5 for the parts outside the CDR3, the full variable domain is SQTIHQWPATLVQPVGSPLSLECTVEGTSNPNLYWYRQAAGRGLQLLFYSVGIGQISSEVPQNLSASRPQDRQFILSSKKLLLSDSGFYLCAWSVGGLDQPQHFGDGTRLSIL.

A note on this clonotype: One end of the junction fails to match germline, which may point to a read error. The genes are TRBV7-7 and TRBJ2-3; D unresolved. Germline V gene lookup returns CDR1 SSHAT and CDR2 FNYEAQ (reference sequence). CDR3 length: 13 amino acids. CDR3 sequence (DNA): TGTGCTAGCAGCTTAGAGGTCTCAGATACGCAGTATTTT. This codes for CASSLEVSDTQYF.

This clonotype was seen many times. V gene TRBV7-9 combines with J gene TRBJ1-2; the D is unclear. The CDR3 runs 14 residues. V lost 6 bases to trimming and J lost 4 bases, with 15 bases between them. CDR1 SEHNR and CDR2 FQNEAQ come from the germline V gene (reference sequence). The CDR3 loop reads CASSGELTAYGYTF. The CDR3 coding sequence is TGTGCCAGCAGTGGGGAACTGACGGCCTATGGCTACACCTTC.

This rearrangement joins TRBV6-1 to TRBJ2-3; no definite D call. Trimming left V 10 bases short and J 0 bases short, with 14 bases between. This CDR3 has 14 residues. Germline V lookup: CDR1 MNHNS, CDR2 SASEGT. The CDR3: CANRRRSSTDTQYF. The CDR3 DNA reads TGTGCCAACCGGCGGCGATCTAGCACAGATACGCAGTATTTT.

This clonotype was detected many times. The chain couples TRBV4-2 to TRBJ2-7, with 12 bases aligning to TRBD1. Germline CDR1 reads LGHNA; CDR2 reads YNFKEQ. With V trimmed by 0 bases and J by 3 bases, 6 bases remained unmatched. The CDR3 has 17 amino acids. The CDR3 DNA is TGTGCCAGCAGCCAAGACTCCGGGACAGGGGGCCTCTACGAGCAGTACTTC. Translating it yields CASSQDSGTGGLYEQYF.

This sequence joins TRBV28 and TRBJ2-5; 8 positions agree with TRBD2. Germline V gene lookup returns CDR1 MDHEN and CDR2 SYDVKM. The CDR3 is made up of 16 amino acids. Trimming at V came to 6 bases and at J to 2 bases, leaving 11 bases not matched to a gene. CDR3 amino acids: CASRRRRLAGQETQYF. CDR3 nucleotides: TGTGCCAGCAGACGGAGACGGCTAGCGGGTCAAGAGACCCAGTACTTC.

The chain carries TRBV7-9 and TRBJ1-3; 7 bases are a match to TRBD1. J was trimmed by 0 bases and V by 5 bases; bases with no gene match: 4. The CDR3 runs to 15 residues. Per germline, CDR1 SEHNR and CDR2 FQNEAQ (reference sequence). The CDR3 region is CASSRQGGSGNTIYF. CDR3 DNA sequence: TGTGCCAGCAGCCGACAGGGTGGCTCTGGAAACACCATATATTTT. Based on the CDR3 plus reference TRBV7-9 and TRBJ1-3, the full variable domain is DTGVSQNPRHKITKRGQNVTFRCDPISEHNRLYWYRQTLGQGPEFLTYFQNEAQLEKSRLLSDRFSAERPKGSFSTLEIQRTEQGDSAMYLCASSRQGGSGNTIYFGEGSWLTVV.

This clonotype showed up just a few times. The V gene is TRBV3-1, the J gene TRBJ2-2; D may be TRBD2 (5 bases). Germline-derived CDR1 and CDR2 are LGHDT and YNNKEL (reference sequence). The CDR3 is made up of 16 amino acids. Trimming left V 2 bases short and J 6 bases short, with 16 bases between. CDR3 nucleotide sequence: TGTGCCAGCAGCCAACCCATTACTAGGGCCGCCGGGGAGCTGTTTTTT. Its protein is CASSQPITRAAGELFF.

This clonotype appeared many times. The chain recombines TRBV2 with TRBJ2-5; 10 positions agree with TRBD2. Germline trimming cut 7 bases from V and 7 bases from J; bases unmatched to any gene: 6. CDR3 length: 13 amino acids. CDR1 is SNHLY and CDR2 is FYNNEI in the germline V gene. Written as DNA, the CDR3 is TGTGCCAGCAACGGAGCGGGAGGGGGGACCCAGTACTTC. This gives the protein CASNGAGGGTQYF. Supplemented by reference TRBV2 and TRBJ2-5, the full variable domain reads EPEVTQTPSHQVTQMGQEVILRCVPISNHLYFYWYRQILGQKVEFLVSFYNNEISEKSEIFDDQFSVERPDGSNFTLKIRSTKLEDSAMYFCASNGAGGGTQYFGPGTRLLVL.

This clonotype was detected many times. The chain uses TRBV11-2 and TRBJ1-1; D is possibly TRBD1 (5 bases). The CDR3 spans 16 residues. Trimming took off 6 bases at V and 2 bases at J, with 19 bases between the two ends. CDR1 is SGHAT and CDR2 is FQNNGV in the germline V gene. For the CDR3, the DNA is TGTGCCAGCAGTTACCGAACCATGACAGTTAACACTGAAGCTTTCTTT. It codes for CASSYRTMTVNTEAFF.

This clonotype was observed many times. The rearrangement uses TRBV28 and TRBJ2-5; a possible D gene is TRBD2 (5 bases). The length of the CDR3 is 14 residues. CDR1 MDHEN and CDR2 SYDVKM come from the germline V gene. Deletions cut 4 bases from V and 0 bases from J, with 9 bases between. CDR3 in amino acids: CASSSGGYQETQYF. The DNA of the CDR3 is TGTGCCAGCAGTTCGGGCGGGTACCAAGAGACCCAGTACTTC.

The chain has TRBV27 and TRBJ1-5; no clear D. The CDR3 runs 12 residues. With 8 bases removed from V and 7 bases from J, the gap between germline ends came to 12 bases. Per the germline V gene, CDR1 is MNHEY and CDR2 is SMNVEV (reference sequence). Here the CDR3 DNA reads TGTGCCAGCGGACCCGTGGGGCAGCCCCAGCATTTT. It yields the protein CASGPVGQPQHF.

This clonotype was observed many times. The V gene is TRBV11-3, the J gene TRBJ1-1; no clear D gene. The V gene's germline CDR1 is SGHNT and CDR2 YENEEA. Between the trimmed V and J ends, which lost 1 base and 1 base, there was a span of 7 bases. The CDR3 spans 14 residues. CDR3 in DNA: TGTGCCAGCAGCTTAGGATGGGAGAACACTGAAGCTTTCTTT. Residues: CASSLGWENTEAFF.

The chain couples TRBV5-1 to TRBJ1-4, with 8 bases that match TRBD1. V dropped 4 bases and J dropped 0; count of bases not matched to a gene: 11. Germline CDR1 SGHRS, CDR2 YFSETQ. The CDR3 spans 18 residues. The CDR3 region is CASSRNWDRTATNEKLFF. The CDR3 region has the DNA TGCGCCAGCAGCAGAAACTGGGACAGGACTGCAACTAATGAAAAACTGTTTTTT.